One sample yielded the 13 T cell receptor beta chains listed below, sequenced in a study of blood T cells in healthy people across ages (dated by TCRdb to the mid-2010s). The library was built by means of 5' RACE. The run used an Illumina HiSeq 2500. A second roughly 7 to 11 cycle PCR used a sample-barcoded 5' primer and a J-beta primer mix. The public reads were run again by TCRdb, first through fastp at Q25 and then through MiXCR, and only productive beta chains were kept. Duplicate CDR3 protein sequences are folded into a single record with the most common DNA and genes. The sample table contains roughly 930,000 distinct CDR3 sequences; only one count was recorded for roughly 43% of them. About an eighth of the sample rests with the top ten. Sample: blood. The source of these receptors is a man aged 30 to 39 in good health.

The gene calls are TRBV9 and TRBJ2-7; D may be TRBD2 (7 bases). V dropped 4 bases and J dropped 7 bases, with 21 bases sitting between them. The CDR3 runs to 15 residues. Germline-derived CDR1 and CDR2 are SGDLS and YYNGEE. The CDR3 sequence is CASSTRGATYNEQYF. Written as DNA, the CDR3 is TGTGCCAGCAGCACTCGGGGGGCGACCTACAATGAGCAGTACTTC.

V usage is TRBV20-1 and J usage is TRBJ1-1; D uncertain. Germline CDR1 is DFQATT and CDR2 is SNEGSKA (reference sequence). V shed 0 bases and J shed 8 bases, with 10 bases lying between them. This CDR3 is 12 amino acids long. The CDR3 DNA reads as TGCAGTGCTAGAGATATTGGCAGCGAAGCTTTCTTT. Translation gives CSARDIGSEAFF.

This chain uses TRBV7-2 with TRBJ2-3; 16 bases map to TRBD2. The CDR3 consists of 16 residues. Losses at the gene ends were 5 bases for V and 4 bases for J; bases not matched to a gene: 3. Germline CDR1 and CDR2: SGHTA and FQGNSA. This CDR3 reads CASSLGTSGGADTQYF. The CDR3 DNA reads TGTGCCAGCAGCCTCGGGACTAGCGGGGGGGCAGATACGCAGTATTTT. The full variable domain, in which reference TRBV7-2 and TRBJ2-3 provide the parts outside the CDR3, is GAGVSQSPSNKVTEKGKDVELRCDPISGHTALYWYRQSLGQGLEFLIYFQGNSAPDKSGLPSDRFSAERTGGSVSTLTIQRTQQEDSAVYLCASSLGTSGGADTQYFGPGTRLTVL.

This clonotype was seen many times. The rearrangement uses TRBV12-3 or TRBV12-4 and TRBJ1-2, with 7 bases lining up with TRBD1. This CDR3 is built from 15 residues. The V gene end was trimmed by 6 bases and the J gene end by 4 bases; junction bases not matched to a gene: 11. The CDR3 nucleotides are TGTGCCAGCAGCCCCCGACAGGGTCTCACCTATGGCTACACCTTC. The encoded protein is CASSPRQGLTYGYTF.

The chain has TRBV28 and TRBJ1-4; 7 bases line up with TRBD1. The ends lost 11 bases at V and 2 bases at J; junction bases unmatched: 5. Germline values: CDR1 MDHEN, CDR2 SYDVKM. This CDR3 region has 13 residues. DNA for the CDR3: TGTGCCGCCGGACAGGCGACTAATGAAAAACTGTTTTTT. Protein product: CAAGQATNEKLFF.

The chain combines TRBV3-1 with TRBJ2-3; D ambiguous. CDR1 LGHDT and CDR2 YNNKEL come from the germline V gene (reference sequence). With 1 base removed from V and 2 bases from J, the gap between germline ends came to 13 bases. The CDR3 is 16 amino acids. DNA for the CDR3: TGTGCCAGCAGCCAAGGGCCGGATACGTACACAGATACGCAGTATTTT. Translating it yields CASSQGPDTYTDTQYF.

V and J are TRBV3-1 and TRBJ2-5; D not resolved. The germline gives CDR1 LGHDT, CDR2 YNNKEL (reference sequence). V gave up 2 bases and J gave up 3 bases, with 10 bases separating them. The CDR3 loop spans 14 amino acids. The CDR3 nucleotides are TGTGCCAGCAGCCAAAACGGCGGCAAAGAGACCCAGTACTTC. Translation: CASSQNGGKETQYF.

The rearrangement uses TRBV10-3 and TRBJ2-2, with D tentatively TRBD1 (5 bases). The CDR3 runs to 11 residues. CDR1 ENHRY and CDR2 SYGVKD come from the germline V gene. V was trimmed by 10 bases and J by 5 bases, leaving 8 bases between them. CDR3 amino acids: CATRGTGELFF. The CDR3 bases are TGTGCCACAAGGGGTACCGGGGAGCTGTTTTTT.

This clonotype was observed a handful of times. V usage is TRBV10-3 and J usage is TRBJ1-1, with TRBD1 matching 8 bases. With 8 bases clipped from V and 8 bases from J, the junction kept 4 bases outside the gene matches. The CDR3 runs to 11 residues. Germline V CDR1 and CDR2: ENHRY, SYGVKD. CDR3 bases: TGTGCCATCGGGGCAGGGGGCGAAGCTTTCTTT. Amino acid sequence: CAIGAGGEAFF.

In its sample, this clonotype was seen a few times. The genes are TRBV6-5 and TRBJ1-6; D is possibly TRBD1 (5 bases). Looked up from germline, CDR1 is MNHEY and CDR2 is SVGAGI. This CDR3 has 15 amino acids. Trimming left V 2 bases short and J 7 bases short, with 12 bases between. CDR3 coding DNA: TGTGCCAGCAGTTACGGGGCAGGGATGAATTCACCCCTCCACTTT. It yields the protein CASSYGAGMNSPLHF.

This clonotype is a singleton in its sample. A junction boundary mismatches the germline segment, possibly from a read error. The J gene is TRBJ2-1, the V gene TRBV28; TRBD1 agrees at 7 bases. The CDR3 totals 16 residues. Germline V gene lookup returns CDR1 MDHEN and CDR2 SYDVKM. For the CDR3, the DNA is TGTGCCAGCAGGTCAATTAATAGGGGACAGCTCAATGGGCAGTTCTTC. Protein product: CASRSINRGQLNGQFF.

The chain is built from TRBV5-1 and TRBJ2-1, with TRBD1 identical over 11 bases. The CDR3 spans 15 residues. CDR1 is SGHRS, CDR2 YFSETQ, per germline. V lost 4 bases to trimming and J lost 8 bases; unmatched junction nucleotides: 8. The CDR3, as DNA: TGCGCCAGCAGCCCCGGACAGGGGGCGCTTGATGAGCAGTTCTTC. As protein: CASSPGQGALDEQFF.

The gene calls are TRBV25-1 and TRBJ2-3, with TRBD1 as a possible D gene (7 bases). Germline V CDR1 and CDR2: MGHDK, SYGVNS. The V gene lost 1 base and the J gene lost 2 bases, with 16 bases spanning the gap. CDR3 size: 17 residues. As DNA, the CDR3 is TGTGCCAGCAGTGAATTGGGCAGGGGGGCATCCACAGATACGCAGTATTTT. Its protein product is CASSELGRGASTDTQYF.